This TCR beta chain was obtained from a study of blood T cell repertoires in COVID-19. The wider study: There were acute and convalescent COVID-19 samples, and they came from the United States, Italy and Spain. PBMCs, B-cell-depleted T cells, or T cells were the source of the cDNA or gDNA that made up the material.

The CDR3 runs to 15 residues. The germline V gene has CDR1 SGHVS and CDR2 FNYEAQ. J was trimmed by 4 bases and V by 3 bases; bases with no gene match: 2. In the original workflow: Researchers report that nucleated cell counts were estimated from reference gene primer amplification. The repertoire was sequenced with immunoSEQ multiplex PCR; TCRdb's copy has only in-frame clones and lacks some. The DNA was the basis for D and trimming; V, J and clone size are from that table. The sample carries around 160,000 clones, roughly 90% recorded once. The receptor comes from a man in his 60s with active or convalescent COVID-19. The specimen was peripheral blood. The chain recombines TRBV7-6 with TRBJ2-7, with 14 bases lining up with TRBD2. CDR3 nucleotides: TGTGCCAGCAGCTTGGGGACTAGCGGGGGTTACGAGCAGTACTTC. As protein: CASSLGTSGGYEQYF.